This TCR beta chain was profiled in a study of shared clonotypes between healthy human individuals. Study-wide background: There were three CD4 naive, three CD4 memory, two CD8 naive and one CD8 memory plates per donor.

Trimming pared 0 bases from V and 2 bases from J, leaving 8 bases between. Looked up from germline, CDR1 is ENHRY and CDR2 is SYGVKD. CDR3 length equals 14 residues. Under the authors' procedure: ImmunoSEQ yielded junction-only sequences lacking quality scores, so filtering differed. The repertoire was sequenced with immunoSEQ multiplex PCR; TCRdb's copy has only in-frame clones and lacks some. V and J calls and clone size are given by that table; D and trimming were obtained from the DNA. The sample contains about 2.4 million clones, approximately 93% of which appear only once. Material for sequencing was naive CD4+ T cells from PBMCs. As for subset: CD45RA+ positively selected. This clonotype was sampled from a man aged 18 to 30 in good health. Some clones in this sample may be carry-over from other donors' samples. The V and J genes are TRBV10-3 and TRBJ2-7; D gene uncertain. Written as DNA, the CDR3 is TGTGCCATCAGTGAGTCGGGCCAACCCTACGAGCAGTACTTC. Translating it yields CAISESGQPYEQYF.